This T cell receptor beta chain emerged from a study of human T cells and chemical hapten exposure. TCRdb independently ran MiXCR on the RACE reads; one entry per CDR3 protein. Among 250,000 or so distinct CDR3 sequences listed, roughly 8.9% were seen once. The V and J ends lost 5 bases and 4 bases, in that order; junction bases with no gene match: 4. The CDR3 is made up of 14 amino acids. Germline CDR1 SGHTA, CDR2 FQGTGA. The time point here: pre-sensitization, week 0. As for treatment: therapeutic diphenylcyclopropenone sensitization with weekly scalp DPC. Sequencing was performed on whole blood, taken in connection with sensitization to the hapten diphenylcyclopropenone (DPC). This clonotype was sampled from a woman in her 40s with alopecia areata. Some clones in this sample may be carry-over from other donors' samples. The chain is built from TRBV7-3 and TRBJ2-2, with TRBD2 matching over 7 bases. In DNA form, the CDR3 reads TGTGCCAGCAGCCCCGGACTAGGCACCGGGGAGCTGTTTTTT. Protein: CASSPGLGTGELFF.